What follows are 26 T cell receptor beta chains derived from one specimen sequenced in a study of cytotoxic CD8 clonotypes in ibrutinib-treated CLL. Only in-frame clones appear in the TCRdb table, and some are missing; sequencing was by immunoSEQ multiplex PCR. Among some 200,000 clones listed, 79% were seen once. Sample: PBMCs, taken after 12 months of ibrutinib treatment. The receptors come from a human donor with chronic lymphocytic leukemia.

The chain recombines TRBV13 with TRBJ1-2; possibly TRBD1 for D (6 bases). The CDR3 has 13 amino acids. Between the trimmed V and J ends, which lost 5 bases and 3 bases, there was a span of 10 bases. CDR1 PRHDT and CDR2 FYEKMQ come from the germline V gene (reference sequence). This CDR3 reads CASSANRDYGYTF. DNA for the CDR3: TGTGCCAGCAGCGCAAACAGGGACTATGGCTACACCTTC. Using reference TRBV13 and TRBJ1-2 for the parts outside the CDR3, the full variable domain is AAGVIQSPRHLIKEKRETATLKCYPIPRHDTVYWYQQGPGQDPQFLISFYEKMQSDKGSIPDRFSAQQFSDYHSELNMSSLELGDSALYFCASSANRDYGYTFGSGTRLTVV.

This CDR3 is CASSQGTGANVLTF. The CDR3, as DNA: TGTGCCAGCAGCCAGGGGACTGGGGCCAACGTCCTGACTTTC. J is TRBJ2-6 and V is TRBV4-2, with D hard to call. The V end lost 3 bases, the J end lost 2 bases, and 5 bases lay between the germline ends. The CDR3 loop spans 14 amino acids. The germline V gene encodes CDR1 LGHNA and CDR2 YNFKEQ.

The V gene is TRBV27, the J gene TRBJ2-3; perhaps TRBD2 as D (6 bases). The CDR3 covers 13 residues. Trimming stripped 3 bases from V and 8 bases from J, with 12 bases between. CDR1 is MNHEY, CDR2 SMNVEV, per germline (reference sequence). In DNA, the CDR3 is TGTGCCAGCAGTTTCGGGGGAGTGGGTACGCAGTATTTT. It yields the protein CASSFGGVGTQYF.

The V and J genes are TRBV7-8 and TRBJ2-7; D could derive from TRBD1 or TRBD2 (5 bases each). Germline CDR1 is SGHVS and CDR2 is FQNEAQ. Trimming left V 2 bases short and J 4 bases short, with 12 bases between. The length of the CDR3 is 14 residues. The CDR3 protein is CASSLKVREYEQYF. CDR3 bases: TGTGCCAGCAGCTTAAAGGTCAGGGAGTACGAGCAGTACTTC.

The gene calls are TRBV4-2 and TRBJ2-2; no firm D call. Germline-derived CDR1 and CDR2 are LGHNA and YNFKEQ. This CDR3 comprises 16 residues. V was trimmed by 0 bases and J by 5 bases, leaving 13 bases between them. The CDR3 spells CASSQDMGKVTGELFF. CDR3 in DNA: TGTGCCAGCAGCCAAGATATGGGCAAGGTGACCGGGGAGCTGTTTTTT.

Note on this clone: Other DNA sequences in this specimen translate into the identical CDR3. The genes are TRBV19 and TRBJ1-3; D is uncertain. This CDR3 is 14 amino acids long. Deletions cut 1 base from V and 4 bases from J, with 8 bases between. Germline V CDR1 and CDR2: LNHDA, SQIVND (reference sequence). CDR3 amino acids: CASSIGGSGNTIYF. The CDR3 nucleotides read TGTGCCAGTAGTATAGGAGGCTCCGGAAACACCATATATTTT.

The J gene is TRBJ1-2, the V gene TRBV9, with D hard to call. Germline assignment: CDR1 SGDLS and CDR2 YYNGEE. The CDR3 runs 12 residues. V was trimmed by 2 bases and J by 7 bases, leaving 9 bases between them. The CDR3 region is CASSVLGVGYTF. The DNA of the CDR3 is TGTGCCAGCAGCGTGTTAGGCGTTGGCTACACCTTC.

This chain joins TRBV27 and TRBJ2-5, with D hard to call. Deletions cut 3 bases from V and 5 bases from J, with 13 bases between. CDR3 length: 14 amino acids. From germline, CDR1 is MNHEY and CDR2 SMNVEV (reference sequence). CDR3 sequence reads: CASSLANQLETQYF. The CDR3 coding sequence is TGTGCCAGCAGTTTGGCAAACCAACTGGAGACCCAGTACTTC.

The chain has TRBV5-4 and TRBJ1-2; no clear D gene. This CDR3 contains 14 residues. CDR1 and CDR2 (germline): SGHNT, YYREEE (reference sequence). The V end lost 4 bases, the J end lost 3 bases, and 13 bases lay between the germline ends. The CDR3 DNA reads TGTGCCAGCAGCCTGTATGACTATTACTATGGCTACACCTTC. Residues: CASSLYDYYYGYTF.

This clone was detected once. The CDR3 here is CASSELNQPQHF. The CDR3 DNA reads TGTGCCAGCAGTGAACTCAATCAGCCCCAGCATTTT. The gene calls are TRBV6-1 and TRBJ1-5; D remains unclear. The V gene lost 2 bases and the J gene lost 3 bases, with 2 bases spanning the gap. Germline V gives CDR1 MNHNS, CDR2 SASEGT. There are 12 residues in the CDR3.

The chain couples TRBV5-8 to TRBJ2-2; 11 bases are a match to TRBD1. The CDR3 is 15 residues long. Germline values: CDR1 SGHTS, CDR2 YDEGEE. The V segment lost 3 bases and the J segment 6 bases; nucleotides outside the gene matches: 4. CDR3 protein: CASSWTGGASGELFF. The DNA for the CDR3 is TGTGCCAGCAGCTGGACAGGGGGCGCATCCGGGGAGCTGTTTTTT. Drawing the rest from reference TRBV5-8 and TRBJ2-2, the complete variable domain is EAGVTQSPTHLIKTRGQQATLRCSPISGHTSVYWYQQALGLGLQFLLWYDEGEERNRGNFPPRFSGRQFPNYSSELNVNALELEDSALYLCASSWTGGASGELFFGEGSRLTVL.

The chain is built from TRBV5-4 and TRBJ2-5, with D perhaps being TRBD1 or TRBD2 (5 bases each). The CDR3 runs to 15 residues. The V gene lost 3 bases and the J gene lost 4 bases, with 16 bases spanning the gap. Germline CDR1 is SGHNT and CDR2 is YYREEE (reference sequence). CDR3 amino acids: CASSSAGAPGETQYF. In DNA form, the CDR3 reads TGTGCCAGCAGCTCCGCCGGGGCCCCGGGAGAGACCCAGTACTTC.

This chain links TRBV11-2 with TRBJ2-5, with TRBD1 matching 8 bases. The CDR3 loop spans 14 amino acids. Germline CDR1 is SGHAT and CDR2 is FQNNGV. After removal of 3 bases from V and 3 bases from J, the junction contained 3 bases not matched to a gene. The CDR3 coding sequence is TGTGCCAGCAGCTTCGGACAGGGCGAAGAGACCCAGTACTTC. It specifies CASSFGQGEETQYF.

CDR3 amino acids: CASSPRRAADEQYF. The CDR3 coding sequence is TGTGCCAGCAGCCCCCGGAGGGCAGCGGACGAGCAGTACTTC. J is TRBJ2-7 and V is TRBV9; tentative D call: TRBD2 (6 bases). The CDR3 is 14 residues long. V shed 4 bases and J shed 5 bases, with 16 bases lying between them. The germline CDR1 and CDR2 sequences are SGDLS and YYNGEE.

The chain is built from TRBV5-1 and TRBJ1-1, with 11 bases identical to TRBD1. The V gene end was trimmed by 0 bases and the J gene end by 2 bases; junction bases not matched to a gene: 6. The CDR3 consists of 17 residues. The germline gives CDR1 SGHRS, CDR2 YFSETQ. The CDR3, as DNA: TGCGCCAGCAGCTTGGGGACAGGGGGCAAAGAAAACACTGAAGCTTTCTTT. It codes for CASSLGTGGKENTEAFF.

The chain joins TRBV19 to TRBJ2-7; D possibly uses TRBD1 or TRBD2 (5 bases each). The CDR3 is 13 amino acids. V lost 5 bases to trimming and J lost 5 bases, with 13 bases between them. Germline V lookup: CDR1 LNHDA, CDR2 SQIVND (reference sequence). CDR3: CASSAWGSDEQYF. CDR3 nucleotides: TGTGCCAGTAGTGCGTGGGGGTCCGACGAGCAGTACTTC.

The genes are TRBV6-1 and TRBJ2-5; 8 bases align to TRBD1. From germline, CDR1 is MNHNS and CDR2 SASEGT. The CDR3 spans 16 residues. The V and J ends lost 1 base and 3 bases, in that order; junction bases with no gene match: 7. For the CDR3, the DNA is TGTGCCAGCAGTGAAGGAGCCGGGACAGGAGAAGAGACCCAGTACTTC. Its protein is CASSEGAGTGEETQYF.

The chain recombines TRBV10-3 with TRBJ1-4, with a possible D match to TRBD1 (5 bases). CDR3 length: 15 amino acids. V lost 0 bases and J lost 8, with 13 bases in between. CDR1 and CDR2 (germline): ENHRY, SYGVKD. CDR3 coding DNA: TGTGCCATCAGTGAGTCCTCCGGGGCTGGCGAAAAACTGTTTTTT. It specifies CAISESSGAGEKLFF.

The CDR3 loop reads CASSTGGTGAYGYTF. The CDR3 bases are TGCGCCAGCAGCACGGGTGGTACAGGGGCCTATGGCTACACCTTC. This rearrangement joins TRBV5-1 to TRBJ1-2; 7 bases are a match to TRBD1. Trimming removed 4 bases from V and 4 bases from J; junction bases left unmatched: 10. This CDR3 has 15 residues. The V gene's germline CDR1 is SGHRS and CDR2 YFSETQ. Complete variable domain (other parts from reference TRBV5-1 and TRBJ1-2): KAGVTQTPRYLIKTRGQQVTLSCSPISGHRSVSWYQQTPGQGLQFLFEYFSETQRNKGNFPGRFSGRQFSNSRSEMNVSTLELGDSALYLCASSTGGTGAYGYTFGSGTRLTVV.

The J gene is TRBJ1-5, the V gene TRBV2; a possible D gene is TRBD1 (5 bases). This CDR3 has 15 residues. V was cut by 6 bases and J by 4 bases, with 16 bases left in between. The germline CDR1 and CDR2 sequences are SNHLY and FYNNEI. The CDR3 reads CASSVDTPVNQPQHF. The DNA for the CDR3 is TGTGCCAGCAGCGTGGACACCCCTGTTAATCAGCCCCAGCATTTT.

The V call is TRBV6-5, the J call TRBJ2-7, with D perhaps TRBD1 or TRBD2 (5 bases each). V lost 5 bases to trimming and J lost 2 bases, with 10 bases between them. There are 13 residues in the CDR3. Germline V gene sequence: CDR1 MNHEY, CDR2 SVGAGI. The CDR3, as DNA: TGTGCCAGCAGTGGGGACGCCACCTACGAGCAGTACTTC. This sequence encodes CASSGDATYEQYF.

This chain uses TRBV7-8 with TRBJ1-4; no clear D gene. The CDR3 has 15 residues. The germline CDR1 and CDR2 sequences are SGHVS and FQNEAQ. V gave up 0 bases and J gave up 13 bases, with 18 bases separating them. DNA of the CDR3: TGTGCCAGCAGCTTAGCGCATAGGCCGGAAAACGGACTGTTTTTT. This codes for CASSLAHRPENGLFF.

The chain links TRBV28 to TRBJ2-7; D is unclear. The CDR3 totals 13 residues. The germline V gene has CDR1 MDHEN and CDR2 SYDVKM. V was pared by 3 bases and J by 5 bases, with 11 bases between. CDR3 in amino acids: CASSFFRRDEQYF. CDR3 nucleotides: TGTGCCAGCAGTTTTTTTAGAAGGGACGAGCAGTACTTC.

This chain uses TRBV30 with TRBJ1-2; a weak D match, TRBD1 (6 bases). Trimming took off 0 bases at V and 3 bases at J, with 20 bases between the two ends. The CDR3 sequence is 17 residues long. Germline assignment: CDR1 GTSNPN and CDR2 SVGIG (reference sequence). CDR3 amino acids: CAWSVDGGGLEYYGYTF. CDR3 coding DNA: TGTGCCTGGAGTGTAGACGGAGGGGGGCTAGAGTACTATGGCTACACCTTC. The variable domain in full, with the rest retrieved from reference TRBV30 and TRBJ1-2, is SQTIHQWPATLVQPVGSPLSLECTVEGTSNPNLYWYRQAAGRGLQLLFYSVGIGQISSEVPQNLSASRPQDRQFILSSKKLLLSDSGFYLCAWSVDGGGLEYYGYTFGSGTRLTVV.

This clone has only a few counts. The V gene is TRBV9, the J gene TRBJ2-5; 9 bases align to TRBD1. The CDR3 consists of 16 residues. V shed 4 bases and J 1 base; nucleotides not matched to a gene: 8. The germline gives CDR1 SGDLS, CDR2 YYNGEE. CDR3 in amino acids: CASSFEPGQGQETQYF. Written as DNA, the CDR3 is TGTGCCAGCAGCTTTGAGCCGGGACAGGGCCAAGAGACCCAGTACTTC.

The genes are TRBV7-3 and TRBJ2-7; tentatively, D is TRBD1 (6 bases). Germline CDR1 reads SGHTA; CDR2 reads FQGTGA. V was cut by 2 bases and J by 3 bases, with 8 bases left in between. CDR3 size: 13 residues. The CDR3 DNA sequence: TGTGCCAGCAGCTTAGGACAGAACTACGAGCAGTACTTC. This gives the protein CASSLGQNYEQYF.